Each of the 18 T cell receptor beta chains below was sequenced from the same sample in a study of T-cell reconstitution after alpha-beta-depleted transplantation in children. Library preparation (for TCRbeta) was performed with unique molecular identifiers. From the PCR reads, TCRdb called clonotypes with MiXCR, one entry per CDR3 protein. The sample shows approximately 630,000 distinct CDR3 sequences, about 12% of them seen only once. The sequencing here drew on PBMCs, taken before TCRalphabeta/CD19-depleted stem cell transplant. All receptors come from a girl under 10 years old with congenital amegakaryocytic thrombocytopenia, due to receive a stem cell transplant.

Many counts were recorded for this clonotype. The chain is built from TRBV24-1 and TRBJ2-3; 9 bases agree with TRBD2. The germline V gene has CDR1 KGHDR and CDR2 SFDVKD. The CDR3 sequence is 14 residues long. V lost 9 bases and J lost 1; bases outside the gene matches: 4. CDR3 region: CATASGTGTDTQYF. CDR3 DNA sequence: TGTGCCACCGCTAGCGGGACGGGCACAGATACGCAGTATTTT.

This clonotype showed up just a few times. The chain couples TRBV12-3 or TRBV12-4 to TRBJ2-1; D perhaps matches TRBD1 (5 bases). V lost 4 bases and J 8 bases, leaving 12 bases between the germline ends. The CDR3 is 13 residues long. This CDR3 is CASSSRPRDEQFF. CDR3 sequence (DNA): TGTGCCAGCAGTTCCCGGCCCAGGGATGAGCAGTTCTTC.

This chain uses TRBV18 with TRBJ1-2; D not resolved. The CDR3 consists of 12 residues. The V end was cut by 2 bases, the J end by 8 bases, with 9 bases between. Germline lookup yields CDR1 KGHSH and CDR2 LQKENI. CDR3 sequence (DNA): TGTGCCAGCTCACCATACGTAGGAGGCTACACCTTC. Translation: CASSPYVGGYTF.

This clonotype was seen at least ten times. The chain carries TRBV6-5 and TRBJ2-7, with 7 bases that match TRBD2. Per germline, CDR1 MNHEY and CDR2 SVGAGI. With V trimmed by 2 bases and J by 4 bases, 8 bases remained unmatched. The CDR3 totals 15 residues. CDR3 in DNA: TGTGCCAGCAGTTACCTGGCGGGAGCTCTTTACGAGCAGTACTTC. Translated: CASSYLAGALYEQYF.

This clonotype was detected many times. The chain combines TRBV4-1 with TRBJ1-5, with TRBD1 matching 8 bases. Trimming removed 3 bases from V and 2 bases from J; junction bases left unmatched: 9. The CDR3 runs 17 residues. Per the germline V gene, CDR1 is MGHRA and CDR2 is YSYEKL. CDR3 in amino acids: CASSQHPTGVGNQPQHF. For the CDR3, the DNA is TGCGCCAGCAGCCAGCACCCGACAGGGGTAGGCAATCAGCCCCAGCATTTT.

This clonotype was observed a handful of times. CDR3 in amino acids: CASNRDRESNIQYF. The CDR3 region has the DNA TGTGCCAGCAATCGGGACAGGGAATCGAACATTCAGTACTTC. The chain recombines TRBV7-2 with TRBJ2-4; 9 nucleotides align to TRBD1. The CDR3 has 14 residues. V shed 7 bases and J 7 bases; nucleotides not matched to a gene: 8. The germline CDR1 and CDR2 sequences are SGHTA and FQGNSA.

This clonotype was seen only a few times. The J gene is TRBJ2-5, the V gene TRBV20-1, with TRBD1 as a possible D gene (6 bases). This CDR3 has 15 amino acids. Per germline, CDR1 DFQATT and CDR2 SNEGSKA (reference sequence). V was clipped by 1 base and J by 1 base, with 13 bases between them. CDR3 DNA sequence: TGCAGTGCTAGAGGGGAGAGGGGGACCCAAGAGACCCAGTACTTC. This sequence encodes CSARGERGTQETQYF.

This rearrangement joins TRBV12-3 or TRBV12-4 to TRBJ1-2, with 7 bases aligning to TRBD1. Germline trimming cut 7 bases from V and 4 bases from J; bases unmatched to any gene: 15. The CDR3 extends over 16 amino acids. CDR3 nucleotides: TGTGCCAGCACCCAAGCCCGGACAGGCTGGGGCTATGGCTACACCTTC. Translation gives CASTQARTGWGYGYTF.

The CDR3 nucleotides read TGCGGCGGGGGTGGTGCAACTAATGAAAAACTGTTTTTT. This codes for CGGGGATNEKLFF. V and J are TRBV29-1 and TRBJ1-4; tentative D call: TRBD1 (5 bases). In germline, CDR1 is SQVTM, CDR2 ANQGSEA. CDR3 length equals 13 residues.

This clonotype occurred many times. The V and J genes are TRBV27 and TRBJ2-3; D may match TRBD1 or TRBD2 (6 bases each). This CDR3 has 14 amino acids. Between the trimmed V and J ends, which lost 5 bases and 4 bases, there was a span of 13 bases. Germline V gene sequence: CDR1 MNHEY, CDR2 SMNVEV (reference sequence). DNA for the CDR3: TGTGCCAGCAGTACTCAGGGGACTGCAGATACGCAGTATTTT. Protein: CASSTQGTADTQYF.

This clonotype has only a few counts. The rearrangement links TRBV5-1 to TRBJ2-1; no firm D call. CDR1 and CDR2 from the germline V gene are SGHRS and YFSETQ. CDR3 length: 11 residues. Trimming took 6 bases from V and 5 from J, leaving 6 bases between them. The CDR3 protein is CASTLHNEQFF. The DNA for the CDR3 is TGCGCCAGCACTCTTCACAATGAGCAGTTCTTC.

This clonotype was observed many times. V is TRBV5-5 and J is TRBJ1-5; no clear D. Germline V CDR1 and CDR2: SGHKS, YYEKEE (reference sequence). The CDR3 has 15 residues. The V gene lost 1 base and the J gene lost 3 bases, with 11 bases spanning the gap. The CDR3, as DNA: TGTGCCAGCAGCTTGTATTTGGCGTCCAATCAGCCCCAGCATTTT. Translated, it gives CASSLYLASNQPQHF.

This clonotype has ten or more counts. This rearrangement joins TRBV15 to TRBJ2-5; 8 bases fit TRBD2. The CDR3 has 17 amino acids. In germline, CDR1 is LNHNV, CDR2 YYDKDF (reference sequence). V shed 4 bases, J shed 0 bases, and the junction held 10 bases outside the gene matches. The CDR3 DNA follows: TGTGCCACCAGCAAATCGTGGGCTAGCGGGTACCAAGAGACCCAGTACTTC. Amino acid sequence: CATSKSWASGYQETQYF.

V gene TRBV3-1 combines with J gene TRBJ2-3, with D possibly being TRBD2 (5 bases). The CDR3 consists of 18 residues. Trimming stripped 1 base from V and 4 bases from J, with 21 bases between. Per the germline V gene, CDR1 is LGHDT and CDR2 is YNNKEL (reference sequence). The CDR3 DNA is TGTGCCAGCAGCCAAGTCTCGAGTGGGCGGAGGCCCCCAGATACGCAGTATTTT. Translating it yields CASSQVSSGRRPPDTQYF.

This clonotype was detected many times. The chain combines TRBV4-1 with TRBJ1-2, with D hard to call. This CDR3 region has 16 residues. Germline values: CDR1 MGHRA, CDR2 YSYEKL. Trimming stripped 1 base from V and 4 bases from J, with 16 bases between. CDR3 in DNA: TGCGCCAGCAGCCAAGGGGAACACCGCCGGGGCTATGGCTACACCTTC. The encoded protein is CASSQGEHRRGYGYTF.

This clonotype was picked up a small number of times. The chain combines TRBV27 with TRBJ2-2, with D perhaps TRBD1 (5 bases). Germline assignment: CDR1 MNHEY and CDR2 SMNVEV (reference sequence). The CDR3 has 14 residues. V shed 10 bases and J shed 2 bases, with 14 bases lying between them. The chain's CDR3 is CANRQRSNTGELFF. The DNA of the CDR3 is TGTGCCAACCGACAGAGGTCCAACACCGGGGAGCTGTTTTTT.

The V and J genes are TRBV29-1 and TRBJ2-7, with TRBD2 identical over 7 bases. The ends lost 6 bases at V and 10 bases at J; junction bases unmatched: 9. The CDR3 loop spans 11 amino acids. Germline V gene sequence: CDR1 SQVTM, CDR2 ANQGSEA. Here the CDR3 reads CSVASGAGQYF. The CDR3 nucleotides read TGCAGCGTGGCTAGCGGCGCGGGACAGTACTTC.

This clonotype has just a few counts. The chain joins TRBV7-8 to TRBJ2-2; D unclear. The CDR3 length is 15 residues. Germline lookup yields CDR1 SGHVS and CDR2 FQNEAQ. Trimming shortened V by 2 bases and J by 0 bases, and 7 bases separated the two germline ends. The CDR3 region has the DNA TGTGCCAGCAGCTTAAAACGGACGAACACCGGGGAGCTGTTTTTT. Translated, it gives CASSLKRTNTGELFF.